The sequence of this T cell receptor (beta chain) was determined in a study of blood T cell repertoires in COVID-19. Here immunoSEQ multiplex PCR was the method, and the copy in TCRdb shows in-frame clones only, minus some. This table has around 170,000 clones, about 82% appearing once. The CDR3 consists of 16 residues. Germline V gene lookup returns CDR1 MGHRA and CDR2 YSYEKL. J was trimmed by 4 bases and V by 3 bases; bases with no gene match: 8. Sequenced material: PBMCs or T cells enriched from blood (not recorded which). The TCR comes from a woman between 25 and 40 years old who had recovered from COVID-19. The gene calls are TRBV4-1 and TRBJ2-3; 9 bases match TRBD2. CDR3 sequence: CASSQLVAGDPDTQYF. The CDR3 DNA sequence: TGCGCCAGCAGCCAGCTTGTAGCGGGAGACCCAGATACGCAGTATTTT.